Listed below are T cell receptor beta chains from one sample, sequenced in a study of blood T cell repertoires in COVID-19. The table came from immunoSEQ multiplex PCR; TCRdb's copy has only in-frame clones and leaves some out. This sample has around 190,000 clones, with 81% found just once. Material for sequencing was peripheral blood. The receptors derive from a woman between 40 and 50 years old with COVID-19, enrolled during active disease. Both conserved end residues are part of each CDR3. A D gene is named only where the DNA matches it firmly. Clone size is given for some rows only: seen once, a few or many times, or a class if the clone is expanded.

TRBJ1-1 TRBV28 once TRBD1 CASSPALPGGLEAFF TGTGCCAGCAGTCCCGCCCTACCAGGGGGACTTGAAGCTTTCTTT
TRBJ1-6 TRBV2 NA TRBD1 CASRIQGNNSPLHF TGTGCCAGCAGAATACAGGGGAATAATTCACCCCTCCACTTT
TRBJ1-4 TRBV2 NA NA CASAEGTGATNEKLFF TGTGCCAGCGCCGAAGGGACTGGTGCAACTAATGAAAAACTGTTTTTT
TRBJ1-1 TRBV27 NA NA CASSLSRGNTEAFF TGTGCCAGCAGCCTCTCCCGGGGGAACACTGAAGCTTTCTTT
TRBJ1-2 TRBV6-5 NA TRBD1 CASTPNRGYGYTF TGTGCCAGCACCCCGAACAGGGGGTATGGCTACACCTTC
TRBJ2-3 TRBV5-1 NA NA CASSLAPSSTSQDTQYF TGCGCCAGCAGCTTGGCCCCCTCCTCTACATCACAGGATACGCAGTATTTT
TRBJ2-1 TRBV28 NA NA CASSFQRGSVFEQFF TGTGCCAGCAGTTTCCAAAGGGGGAGCGTATTCGAGCAGTTCTTC
TRBJ2-2 TRBV27 NA TRBD2 CASTELLLAGGAGELFF TGTGCCAGCACCGAACTTCTACTAGCGGGAGGAGCCGGGGAGCTGTTTTTT
TRBJ1-1 TRBV5-6 NA TRBD1 CASSFRGLGMNTEAFF TGTGCCAGCAGCTTCAGGGGGCTGGGAATGAACACTGAAGCTTTCTTT
TRBJ2-2 TRBV18 NA TRBD2 CASSPSATSGSSGELFF TGTGCCAGCTCACCAAGTGCGACTAGCGGGAGTAGCGGGGAGCTGTTTTTT
TRBJ1-4 TRBV6-1 NA TRBD1 CASSEGGWDRLNEKLFF TGTGCCAGCAGTGAAGGGGGCTGGGACAGACTTAATGAAAAACTGTTTTTT
TRBJ2-4 TRBV9 NA NA CASEGASDIQYF TGTGCCAGCGAAGGGGCGTCCGACATTCAGTACTTC
TRBJ2-5 TRBV2 NA TRBD1 CASSGQGMETQYF TGTGCCAGCAGTGGACAGGGGATGGAGACCCAGTACTTC
TRBJ2-4 TRBV3-1/TRBV3-2 few NA CASSQDGGAWDIQYF TGTGCCAGCAGCCAAGATGGGGGGGCCTGGGACATTCAGTACTTC
TRBJ2-2 TRBV6-5 NA NA CASRYGGADTGELFF TGTGCCAGCCGCTATGGGGGGGCGGACACCGGGGAGCTGTTTTTT
TRBJ2-3 TRBV30 NA TRBD1 CAWSRDRGTDTQYF TGTGCCTGGAGTAGAGACAGGGGGACAGATACGCAGTATTTT
TRBJ2-7 TRBV6-2/TRBV6-3 few NA CASSYSVAYEQYF TGTGCCAGCAGTTATAGCGTAGCATACGAGCAGTACTTC
TRBJ1-3 TRBV19 NA TRBD1 CASSIGGTGNTIYF TGTGCCAGTTCAATAGGGGGCACTGGAAACACCATATATTTT
TRBJ2-7 TRBV7-8 NA NA CASSSEFSTSTYEQYF TGTGCCAGCAGCTCCGAATTCTCGACTAGTACCTACGAGCAGTACTTC
TRBJ1-2 TRBV6-6 many TRBD1 CASSQEQGAYGYTF TGTGCCAGCAGTCAGGAACAGGGGGCCTATGGCTACACCTTC
TRBJ2-2 TRBV4-1 once TRBD1 CASSLGQGATGELFF TGCGCCAGCAGCCTTGGACAGGGGGCGACCGGGGAGCTGTTTTTT
TRBJ1-3 TRBV6-5 NA TRBD1 CASRETGAGNTIYF TGTGCCAGCAGGGAGACAGGGGCAGGAAACACCATATATTTT
TRBJ1-2 TRBV2 NA TRBD1 CASSERQGGYGYTF TGTGCCAGCAGTGAGAGACAGGGAGGCTATGGCTACACCTTC
TRBJ2-5 TRBV29-1 NA TRBD1 CSGQGQGGETQYF TGCAGCGGCCAGGGACAGGGCGGCGAGACCCAGTACTTC
TRBJ2-1 TRBV28 NA NA CASSLPQRYNEQFF TGTGCCAGCAGCCTCCCCCAGCGGTACAATGAGCAGTTCTTC
TRBJ1-3 TRBV11-2 NA NA CASSLYATGFSFSGNTIYF TGTGCCAGCAGCTTATACGCCACAGGATTTTCCTTCTCTGGAAACACCATATATTTT
TRBJ2-2 TRBV7-9 NA TRBD1 CASSLDDRGRNAGELFF TGTGCCAGCAGCTTAGACGACAGGGGCCGTAACGCCGGGGAGCTGTTTTTT
TRBJ2-3 TRBV7-9 few NA CASSLVLTDTQYF TGTGCCAGCAGCTTAGTCCTTACAGATACGCAGTATTTT
TRBJ2-7 TRBV19 few NA CASSLGPAAYEQYF TGTGCCAGTAGTCTAGGACCGGCGGCATACGAGCAGTACTTC
TRBJ2-2 TRBV11-3 NA NA CASSDRIGELFF TGTGCCAGCAGCGACAGAATCGGGGAGCTGTTTTTT
TRBJ2-1 TRBV5-5 once NA CASSFSLEQFF TGTGCCAGCAGCTTTTCTCTTGAGCAGTTCTTC
TRBJ2-7 TRBV9 NA TRBD2 CASSVGAGGPYEQYF TGTGCCAGCAGCGTAGGGGCGGGAGGGCCCTACGAGCAGTACTTC
TRBJ2-2 TRBV12-3/TRBV12-4 once NA CASSLDQAGELFF TGTGCCAGCAGTTTGGATCAAGCGGGGGAGCTGTTTTTT
TRBJ1-2 TRBV27 NA NA CASSLTGANYGYTF TGTGCCAGCAGTTTGACAGGAGCTAACTATGGCTACACCTTC
TRBJ2-1 TRBV19 NA TRBD2 CASSMSLAGGDEQFF TGTGCCAGTAGTATGAGTCTAGCGGGAGGTGATGAGCAGTTCTTC
TRBJ2-2 TRBV11-3 NA TRBD1 CASSLGGQGQAGELFF TGTGCCAGCAGCTTAGGGGGACAGGGTCAGGCCGGGGAGCTGTTTTTT
TRBJ1-1 TRBV7-2 NA NA CASSLVQKNTEAFF TGTGCCAGCAGCTTAGTACAAAAGAACACTGAAGCTTTCTTT
TRBJ2-7 TRBV27 NA NA CARNTSYEQYF TGTGCCAGGAACACCTCCTACGAGCAGTACTTC
TRBJ2-1 TRBV15 NA TRBD2 CATSGGGENNNEQFF TGTGCCACCAGCGGGGGGGGTGAGAACAACAATGAGCAGTTCTTC
TRBJ2-2 TRBV9 NA NA CASSVVYTGELFF TGTGCCAGCAGCGTAGTCTACACCGGGGAGCTGTTTTTT
TRBJ2-2 TRBV5-1 NA TRBD1 CASSQLWTGQTGELFF TGCGCCAGCAGCCAGCTCTGGACAGGGCAAACCGGGGAGCTGTTTTTT
TRBJ1-4 TRBV21-1 NA NA CASSKESRDSNDEKLFF TGTGCCAGCAGCAAAGAATCGCGGGACAGTAACGATGAAAAACTGTTTTTT
TRBJ2-5 TRBV30 NA TRBD2 CAWSLTSGGDALYQETQYF TGTGCCTGGAGTCTGACTAGCGGGGGAGACGCTCTGTACCAAGAGACCCAGTACTTC
TRBJ2-1 TRBV6-6 NA TRBD1 CASSYTGTGDWGEQFF TGTGCCAGCAGTTACACCGGGACAGGGGACTGGGGTGAGCAGTTCTTC
TRBJ2-1 TRBV29-1 NA NA CSMNRVGDEQFF TGCAGCATGAACAGGGTTGGGGATGAGCAGTTCTTC
TRBJ2-1 TRBV27 NA TRBD1 CASSWTGDYNEQFF TGTGCCAGCAGTTGGACAGGGGATTACAATGAGCAGTTCTTC
TRBJ1-5 TRBV12-5 NA TRBD1 CASKQGAQYQPQHF TGTGCTAGTAAACAGGGGGCACAGTATCAGCCCCAGCATTTT
TRBJ2-1 TRBV9 NA NA CASSSPSGGRYNEQFF TGTGCCAGCAGCTCACCTTCGGGGGGCCGATACAATGAGCAGTTCTTC
TRBJ2-7 TRBV29-1 NA NA CSGSAGASYEQYF TGCAGCGGGTCAGCGGGCGCTTCCTACGAGCAGTACTTC
TRBJ2-1 TRBV3-1/TRBV3-2 NA NA CASSQPSRLSYSYNEQFF TGTGCCAGCAGCCAACCCTCTAGACTGTCCTACTCCTACAATGAGCAGTTCTTC
TRBJ2-3 TRBV10-3 many TRBD1 CAISDAGQGTDTQYF TGTGCCATCAGTGACGCTGGACAGGGCACAGATACGCAGTATTTT
TRBJ2-1 TRBV30 NA TRBD2 CAWRLAGAYNEQFF TGTGCCTGGAGACTAGCGGGGGCCTACAATGAGCAGTTCTTC
TRBJ2-1 TRBV7-2 once TRBD2 CASSQTSGINYEQFF TGTGCCAGCAGCCAAACTAGCGGGATTAACTATGAGCAGTTCTTC
TRBJ2-2 TRBV10-3 NA TRBD2 CAISDITSGRYTGELFF TGTGCCATCAGTGACATAACTAGCGGGAGGTACACCGGGGAGCTGTTTTTT